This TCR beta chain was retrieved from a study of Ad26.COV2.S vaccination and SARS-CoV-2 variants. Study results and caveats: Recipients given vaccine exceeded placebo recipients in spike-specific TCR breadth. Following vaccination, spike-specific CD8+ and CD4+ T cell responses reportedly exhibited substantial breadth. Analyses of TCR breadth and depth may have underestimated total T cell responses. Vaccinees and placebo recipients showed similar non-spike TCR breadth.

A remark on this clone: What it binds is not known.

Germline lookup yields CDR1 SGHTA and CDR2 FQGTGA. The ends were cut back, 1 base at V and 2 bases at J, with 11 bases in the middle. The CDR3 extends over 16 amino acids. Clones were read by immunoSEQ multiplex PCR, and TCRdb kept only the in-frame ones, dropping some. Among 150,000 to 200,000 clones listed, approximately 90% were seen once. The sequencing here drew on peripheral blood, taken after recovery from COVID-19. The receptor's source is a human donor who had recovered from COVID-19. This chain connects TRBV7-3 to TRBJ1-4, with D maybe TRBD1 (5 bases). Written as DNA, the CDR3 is TGTGCCAGCAGCTTAATGGGGCCGAGGACTAATGAAAAACTGTTTTTT. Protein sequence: CASSLMGPRTNEKLFF.